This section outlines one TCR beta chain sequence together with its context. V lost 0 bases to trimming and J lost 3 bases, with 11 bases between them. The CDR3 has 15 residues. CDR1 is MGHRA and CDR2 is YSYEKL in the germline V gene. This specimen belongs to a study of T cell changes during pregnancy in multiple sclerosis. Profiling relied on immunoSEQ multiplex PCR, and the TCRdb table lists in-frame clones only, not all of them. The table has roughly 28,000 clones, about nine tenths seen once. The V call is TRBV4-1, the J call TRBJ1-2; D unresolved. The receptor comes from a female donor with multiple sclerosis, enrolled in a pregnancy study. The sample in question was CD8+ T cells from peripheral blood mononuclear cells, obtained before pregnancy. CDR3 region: CASSQDRQDDYGYTF. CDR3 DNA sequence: TGCGCCAGCAGCCAAGATCGGCAGGATGACTATGGCTACACCTTC.